This T cell receptor (beta chain) was identified during a study of cytomegalovirus exposure and HLA in healthy donors. From germline, CDR1 is MGHDK and CDR2 SYGVNS. V lost 0 bases to trimming and J lost 3 bases, with 12 bases between them. The CDR3 covers 16 residues. The PCR used 60 Vbeta and 13 Jbeta primers. Assay used: immunoSEQ multiplex PCR; TCRdb lists only in-frame clones, some missing. The sample lists roughly 200,000 clones, 10% to 15% occurring once. The specimen was PBMCs. The chain carries TRBV25-1 and TRBJ2-1, with D tentatively TRBD1 (6 bases). The clonotype originates from a man aged 45 to 65 in good health and CMV-seropositive. For the CDR3, the DNA is TGTGCCAGCAGTGAATACCAGGGGCTGGGCTACAATGAGCAGTTCTTC. This gives the protein CASSEYQGLGYNEQFF.